This T cell receptor (beta chain) was captured in a study of T cells in Graves' hyperthyroidism and ophthalmopathy (dated by TCRdb to the late 2010s). The study in broad terms: Peripheral blood samples were taken at the time of initial diagnosis, prior to any treatment. A discovery cohort of approximately 97 patients, 43 with Graves' ophthalmopathy and fewer than 65 with stable Graves' hyperthyroidism, was used to find distinguishing TCR V-J signatures. Prospective prediction of ophthalmopathy was tested in an independent validation cohort of 18 to 20 hyperthyroidism patients and 17 patients who later progressed to ophthalmopathy. The roughly 90 discovery patients were divided at random into training and test sets in a 7:3 ratio. The study also compared thyroid tissue and blood T-cell repertoires from over 5 Graves' hyperthyroidism patients. After sampling, hyperthyroidism patients received methimazole starting at 30 mg daily, and ophthalmopathy patients received high-dose intravenous methylprednisolone. According to the paper, TCR Vbeta CDR3 sequencing was carried out on roughly 130 peripheral blood samples, which came from over 40 ophthalmopathy, around 74 hyperthyroidism and roughly 17 progressor patients. Results the study describes overall, beyond this receptor: A 13 V-J signature model separated ophthalmopathy from stable hyperthyroidism, with roughly 88% sensitivity and 81.08% specificity in cross-validation and 80%/75% in testing. In validation, the model predicted progression to ophthalmopathy a median of approximately 6.6 months before onset, with roughly 70% sensitivity and roughly 77% specificity. Sample size was not statistically predetermined, and blinding of investigators to group allocation was not performed. Most expanded thyroid clonotypes (frequency above 0.001) were also found in blood, which suggests that blood repertoires may mirror thyroid immune responses.

At the junction V is shortened by 3 bases and J by 3 bases, with 9 bases in between. According to the germline V gene (reference sequence), CDR1 reads DFQATT and CDR2 reads SNEGSKA. The CDR3 spans 12 residues, from the cysteine through the phenylalanine. Of all the DNA, just the CDR3 is kept, 36 bases in frame from base 1. This clonotype was detected only a few times. This receptor's antigen is unknown. Qualities for individual bases were not recorded, and no much larger clone is one base off. The TCR beta CDR3 regions were amplified from RNA transcripts. The first round of RT-PCR for the TCR CDR3 was performed with the HTBI primer set and the Qiagen OneStep RT-PCR kit. The libraries were constructed in a second round of multiplex PCR and then size-selected and purified. The libraries were sequenced on an Illumina HiSeq2000 using paired-end 100 bp reads. The original methods were these. SOAPnuke was used to process the raw data, throwing out any read that contained adapters or uncalled bases, had a mean Phred below 15, or lacked an exact constant-primer or identifier match. COPE v1.2.5 was used to merge the high-quality paired reads, and each unique nucleotide sequence was defined as a clonotype. MiTCR v1.1 was used to align the clonotypes against IMGT TRBV, TRBD and TRBJ reference segments. Only V-J combinations with frequency above 0.0001, covering about 99% of repertoires, were analysed. A TCS score was defined as the ratio between F50 (clonal expansion) and ExV (chaos), using BLOSUM62-based TCRdist between CDR3 peptides within each V-J. Welch's t-statistics and random forest reduced 500 to 650 V-J features to 10 to 15, which were used in a naive Bayes classifier (R e1071). TCRdb itself trimmed the public reads at Q25 with fastp, ran MiXCR and retained productive beta chains. Each record represents a unique CDR3 protein, reported with the most common genes and DNA among its rows. The V and J calls and clone size come from TCRdb's table, not from the authors' own analysis. The sample records some 550,000 distinct CDR3 sequences, less than 25% of which are singletons. Around a quarter of the sample rests with the top ten.

A patient counted as having stable Graves' hyperthyroidism if no progression to ophthalmopathy occurred over 18 months of follow-up. Hyperthyroidism patients were newly diagnosed, had a disease duration of under 2 months, and were aged 18 to 65 years. Any patient with an uncontrolled infection, another autoimmune disease, pregnancy or lactation was excluded. Clinical symptoms, serum thyroxine and TRAb, thyroid ultrasound, and orbital computed tomography formed the basis for the diagnoses. PBMCs were separated from approximately 9.9 ml of fresh peripheral blood using Ficoll-Paque density gradient centrifugation. Total RNA was extracted using Trizol reagent, and RNA quality was assessed on an Agilent 2100 Bioanalyzer.

The V and J segments used are TRBV20-1 and TRBJ2-7; a tentative D match to TRBD2 spans 5 bases. The sequenced sample consisted of blood. The clonotype originates from a man aged 18 to 30 with Graves' hyperthyroidism. The CDR3 region reads CSASPGFYEQYF. The DNA sequence is TGCAGTGCTAGCCCGGGATTCTACGAGCAGTACTTC.